This T cell receptor (beta chain) is drawn from a study of neurological immune-mediated disorders (dated by TCRdb to the late 2010s). Notes on the research overall: Among the roughly 35 multiple sclerosis patients, some 31 had relapsing-remitting MS and 3 had secondary progressive MS. Peripheral blood TCR-beta repertoires from patients with HTLV-I-associated myelopathy (HAM/TSP), patients with multiple sclerosis, and healthy controls were compared in the study using UMI-based sequencing. Alongside PBMC samples, the set of more than 85 TCR-beta libraries contained longitudinal samples, technical triplicates, and paired CD4+ and CD8+ T-cell subsets that had been sorted. The cohort was made up of 68 subjects, consisting of some 14 HAM/TSP patients, around 35 multiple sclerosis patients and roughly 20 healthy controls.

Reading the germline V gene gives CDR1 SGHDT and CDR2 YYEEEE. From its cysteine to its phenylalanine, the CDR3 spans 15 amino acids. Only CDR3 DNA is held: 45 bases, read in frame from base 1. The junction carries 12 bases between V and J, which are trimmed by 1 base and 2 bases respectively. cDNA was synthesized by template-switch 5'RACE using a primer with a 10-nucleotide random unique molecular identifier that tagged each TCR transcript. Each sequencing run produced over 190 million TCR-beta sequences covering 15-18 subjects. The RNeasy kit was used to extract total RNA. The KAPA Real-time Library Amplification kit was used to amplify TCR-beta VDJ regions with primers for the TCR constant region and the 5'RACE anchor. A first PCR added sample indexes and Illumina adaptors, after which a second PCR increased the library yield. The roughly 650 bp TCR product was size-selected on a 2% E-gel SizeSelection system after Ampure bead purification. Before pooling, library quality was checked on a Bioanalyzer, concentration was measured with Qubit, and libraries were quantified with the Kapa Library Quantification kit. An Illumina HiSeq 2500 was used to sequence the libraries paired-end at 2 x 150 bp. To increase sequence diversity, roughly 24-32% phiX was spiked into each library pool. The source study handled its data this way. Quality-filtered reads were processed with the UMI-based MiGEC pipeline, and over 90% of raw TCR sequences were removed by the MiGEC pipeline during error correction. IMGT germline references were used for alignment of VDJ genes, and clonotypes were defined by a unique CDR3 amino acid sequence together with V-J genes. Clonal expansion, Shannon diversity and CDR3 relatedness (CalcPairwiseDistances, ClusterSamples) were evaluated with VDJtools, and phylogenetic trees were built with CLCbio workbench. A clone was classed as expanded if it had 8 or more unique UMIs, a cutoff based on coefficient-of-variation modelling across technical triplicates. TCRdb trimmed the raw reads at Q25, called clones with MiXCR and kept productive beta chains. When rows share a CDR3 protein, they turn into one entry using the most common DNA and genes. The authors' filters were not applied to this entry. For this sample there are about 65,000 distinct CDR3 sequences; 4.1% appear just once. About 2.6% of the sample is held by the ten biggest clonotypes.

This clonotype was recorded many times. Its target antigen remains unknown. There are no base qualities to consult, and no much larger clone falls within one base. Results and caveats for the whole study, not just this receptor: Across subjects, expanded clones never shared an identical CDR3 amino acid sequence, which suggests that the TCR-beta repertoires in every group were private. TCR clonal expansion was highest in HAM/TSP patients and lowest in MS patients, with MS patients falling below even healthy controls. The MS cluster was not associated with any clinical or MRI features, and the authors stated that larger cohorts are needed. In a phylogenetic analysis, the repertoires of 18 out of 34 MS patients fell into a single cluster of related CDR3 sequences, pointing to a possible signature at the repertoire level.

Libraries from unsorted PBMCs were made from 2 million PBMCs kept in RNAlater at -80 degrees C until RNA extraction. The multiple sclerosis patients were enrolled in a US clinical protocol that used magnetic resonance imaging to evaluate disease progression. PBMCs were separated from peripheral blood using Ficoll-Hypaque density gradient centrifugation and then cryopreserved in liquid nitrogen. The TCR sequence derives from a middle-aged man with multiple sclerosis. The rearranged segments are TRBV5-6 and TRBJ1-2, with no D gene named confidently. The specimen was PBMCs. This receptor has the CDR3 CASSLSSGGNYGYTF. Here is the DNA: TGTGCCAGCAGCTTGTCATCCGGCGGAAACTATGGCTACACCTTC.